Reported below is one T cell receptor beta chain. This clone was observed once. No cognate antigen has been identified for it. Base qualities are not provided; no much larger clone lies one nucleotide away. The V and J ends are trimmed by 4 bases and 0 bases, leaving 12 bases between them. CDR1 and CDR2, looked up from the germline V gene, are MNHEY and SVGAGI. The cysteine opens and the phenylalanine closes a CDR3 of 15 amino acids. CDR3 DNA is the only sequence kept; it has 45 bases, read in frame from the first base. TCRbeta CDR3 regions were amplified from genomic DNA using the immunoSEQ Assay, a bias-controlled multiplex PCR. The original methods were these. The number of nucleated cells in each sample was estimated from the amplification of reference gene primers within the assay. To quantify the absolute abundance of each unique TCRbeta CDR3 rearrangement, sequence reads were collapsed and filtered. For each sample, productive Simpson clonality was calculated as the square root of Simpson's diversity index over productive rearrangements. TCRdb took this table from immuneACCESS and kept in-frame rearrangements with V and J called. Such tables lack part of the clones; where checked against another copy, unresolved V genes explain under half of the gap, and the rest is unexplained. From that table come the V and J calls and clone size; the DNA was used to work out D and trimming. The sample table lists about 370,000 clones, approximately 93% of them with a count of one. The top ten hold around 0.86% of the sample.

This specimen belongs to a study of blood T cell repertoires in COVID-19 (TCRdb year 2020). About the full investigation: The collaborator samples originated in the United States, Italy and Spain and spanned the acute and convalescent phases of COVID-19. The prospective study material was composed of cDNA or gDNA derived from T cells, B-cell-depleted T cells, or PBMCs. Subjects who had been exposed to COVID-19, were actively infected with it, or had recovered from it provided the deeply sampled blood TCRbeta repertoires that made up the dataset. The repertoires were released in a freely available public database meant as a resource for research on the immune response to SARS-CoV-2. Samples were obtained from the ongoing ImmuneRACE study (first 160 participants) and from some 1,200 subjects provided by 6 global collaborators. Nearly every sample came with metadata listing a de-identified subject ID, COVID-19 status, age in years and sex. Where available, HLA class I and class II types were obtained from metadata supplied by the sample provider rather than from assay-based typing.

Participants in the prospective study were aged roughly 18 to 89 years, lived in 20 to 25 United States geographic areas, and enrolled through a virtual design. To assign participants to cohorts, the prospective study relied on clinical history that participants themselves reported in a screening survey and a study questionnaire. Exposed participants were defined as having been in contact with someone with a PCR-confirmed or clinician-diagnosed COVID-19 case within 2 weeks of study entry. Mobile phlebotomists in the prospective study collected whole blood, serum and a nasopharyngeal or oropharyngeal swab from every participant. Prospective study participants could optionally give additional blood draws and questionnaires over a roughly two-month period. Blood samples from the prospective study were shipped frozen or at room temperature prior to DNA extraction. Points the paper makes about the study in general: The quantity of clinical and demographic metadata differed by source and by participant and was supplied without curation.

The sequencing sample was made of PBMCs or T cells enriched from blood (not recorded which). The sequence derives from a middle-aged woman who had been exposed to COVID-19. The chain uses TRBV6-5 and TRBJ1-1, with a tentative D gene TRBD1 over 5 matching bases. The CDR3 in this case is CASSSTGVMNTEAFF. The nucleotide sequence is given as TGTGCCAGCAGTTCCACAGGCGTGATGAACACTGAAGCTTTCTTT.